This T cell receptor beta chain was identified during a study of beta chain features in type 1 diabetes. Whole-study results and caveats: Moderate yet significant TCRB CDR3 shortening was seen in Type 1 diabetes patients in all four CD4+ subsets.

CDR1 and CDR2 from the germline V gene are SEHNR and FQNEAQ (reference sequence). Trimming removed 4 bases at V and 5 bases at J, with 19 bases between. The CDR3 loop spans 16 amino acids. The isolated RNA, all of it, was reverse transcribed, so expressed TCRB transcripts were what got sequenced. Profiled with immunoSEQ multiplex PCR; TCRdb holds only in-frame clones, not every one. This table holds some 150,000 clones, 10% to 15% found once. This clone was seen more than once but under ten times. Its matching antigen is unknown. The origin of this receptor is a young man with type 1 diabetes. Input material: central memory CD4+ T cells from blood. This rearrangement joins TRBV7-9 to TRBJ2-3; the D gene is possibly TRBD1 (6 bases). The CDR3 DNA reads TGTGCCAGCAGCTCACGGACAGCCAGAAGTGGAGATACGCAGTATTTT. Protein: CASSSRTARSGDTQYF.